Sequencing of this TCR beta chain was carried out in a study of blood T cell repertoires in COVID-19. In the study overall: Collection of acute and convalescent COVID-19 samples took place in the United States, Italy and Spain. The analysed material was cDNA or gDNA that came from T cells, B-cell-depleted T cells, or PBMCs.

Only in-frame clones appear in the TCRdb table, and some are missing; sequencing was by immunoSEQ multiplex PCR. The profile covers about 88,000 clones, with around nine tenths appearing a single time and approximately 1.8% taken by the ten largest. The germline gives CDR1 MNHEY, CDR2 SMNVEV (reference sequence). J gave up 3 bases and V 5 bases, and 13 bases lay outside the gene matches. This CDR3 is built from 17 residues. This sequence originates from a man aged 55 to 69 with acute or convalescent COVID-19. This chain uses TRBV27 with TRBJ2-5; TRBD2 matches at 9 bases. Sequenced: peripheral blood. The DNA for the CDR3 is TGTGCCAGCAGTACCCTCGGGCTAGCGGGAATCAAAGAGACCCAGTACTTC. Amino acid sequence: CASSTLGLAGIKETQYF.